The 21 T cell receptor beta chains below all came from one sample that was sequenced in a study of blood T cell repertoires in COVID-19. Measured with immunoSEQ multiplex PCR; TCRdb has only the in-frame clones, and not every one. The data show over 90,000 clones, approximately 86% seen once. The sample consisted of peripheral blood. These receptors were obtained from a human donor in a cohort sampled during active COVID-19.

This sequence joins TRBV2 and TRBJ2-5, with 11 bases identical to TRBD2. Per germline, CDR1 SNHLY and CDR2 FYNNEI. V lost 0 bases, J lost 7 bases, and 7 bases stayed unmatched. This CDR3 has 16 amino acids. The CDR3 DNA is TGTGCCAGCAGTGAAGCAGGAGGTAGCGGGGGGGTGACCCAGTACTTC. Protein: CASSEAGGSGGVTQYF.

The chain employs TRBV11-2 and TRBJ1-6, with D maybe TRBD1 (5 bases). Trimming left V 5 bases short and J 8 bases short, with 10 bases between. This CDR3 is 13 amino acids long. Germline V gene lookup returns CDR1 SGHAT and CDR2 FQNNGV. The CDR3 is CASSARVDSPLHF. The CDR3, as DNA: TGTGCCAGCAGCGCCAGGGTTGATTCACCCCTCCACTTT. Based on the CDR3 plus reference TRBV11-2 and TRBJ1-6, the full variable domain is EAGVAQSPRYKIIEKRQSVAFWCNPISGHATLYWYQQILGQGPKLLIQFQNNGVVDDSQLPKDRFSAERLKGVDSTLKIQPAKLEDSAVYLCASSARVDSPLHFGNGTRLTVT.

The V call is TRBV9, the J call TRBJ2-1, with D unclear. From germline, CDR1 is SGDLS and CDR2 YYNGEE. The germline V and J ends were trimmed by 4 bases and 9 bases, with 20 bases remaining between them. This CDR3 spans 15 amino acids. The CDR3 DNA reads as TGTGCCAGCAGCCCCCAAAGTACTGGAGTGGGTGAGCAGTTCTTC. Amino acids: CASSPQSTGVGEQFF.

DNA for the CDR3: TGTGCCAGCAGCGACTTTACAGATACGCAGTATTTT. It yields the protein CASSDFTDTQYF. The chain is built from TRBV14 and TRBJ2-3; D uncertain. The V gene lost 5 bases and the J gene lost 3 bases, with 6 bases spanning the gap. Per germline, CDR1 SGHDN and CDR2 FVKESK. The CDR3 runs 12 residues.

This chain connects TRBV19 to TRBJ2-3; a weak D match, TRBD1 (5 bases). The CDR3 covers 17 residues. V was trimmed by 3 bases and J by 3 bases, leaving 19 bases between them. Germline values: CDR1 LNHDA, CDR2 SQIVND (reference sequence). CDR3 nucleotide sequence: TGTGCCAGTAGTATGAACCTCAGGGTCGTTAGGACAGATACGCAGTATTTT. Protein: CASSMNLRVVRTDTQYF.

The CDR3 DNA reads TGTGCCAGCAGTCCCTGGACTAGCGGGACCACCCGTACGCAGTATTTT. Protein product: CASSPWTSGTTRTQYF. V and J are TRBV6-2 or TRBV6-3 and TRBJ2-3; 12 bases line up with TRBD2. CDR1 and CDR2 from the germline V gene are MNHEY and SVGEGT. V trimming: 5 bases; J trimming: 8 bases; junction bases outside the gene matches: 11. The length of the CDR3 is 16 residues.

The chain links TRBV29-1 to TRBJ2-2, with D possibly being TRBD2 (5 bases). With 3 bases removed from V and 5 bases from J, the gap between germline ends came to 7 bases. The germline gives CDR1 SQVTM, CDR2 ANQGSEA. CDR3 length equals 12 residues. CDR3 DNA: TGCAGCGTTGATAGGAGGACCGGGGAGCTGTTTTTT. This codes for CSVDRRTGELFF.

The V and J genes are TRBV9 and TRBJ2-4; 10 nucleotides line up with TRBD2. The germline CDR1 and CDR2 sequences are SGDLS and YYNGEE. The CDR3 runs 14 residues. V shed 3 bases and J 5 bases; nucleotides not matched to a gene: 2. CDR3 loop: CASSAGLAENIQYF. The CDR3 DNA follows: TGTGCCAGCAGCGCCGGACTAGCGGAAAACATTCAGTACTTC.

This clone has only one observation. V usage is TRBV10-2 and J usage is TRBJ2-5; TRBD2 matches at 7 bases. The CDR3 loop spans 15 amino acids. V lost 2 bases, J lost 3 bases, and 6 bases stayed unmatched. CDR1 and CDR2 (germline): WSHSY, SAAADI. CDR3 nucleotides: TGCGCCAGCAGTGAGACCGGGACTACAAAAGAGACCCAGTACTTC. Protein product: CASSETGTTKETQYF.

This clone showed up just once. The gene calls are TRBV4-2 and TRBJ2-5; possibly TRBD2 for D (6 bases). CDR3 length equals 14 residues. Germline-derived CDR1 and CDR2 are LGHNA and YNFKEQ. Deletions cut 5 bases from V and 3 bases from J, with 13 bases between. The CDR3 nucleotides read TGTGCCAGCAGCGGCGGGACTCTCGAAGAGACCCAGTACTTC. This encodes CASSGGTLEETQYF.

This rearrangement joins TRBV7-9 to TRBJ1-5; tentative D call: TRBD1 (5 bases). Trimming took 1 base from V and 6 from J, leaving 10 bases between them. Looked up from germline, CDR1 is SEHNR and CDR2 is FQNEAQ (reference sequence). The length of the CDR3 is 14 residues. In nucleotides, the CDR3 is TGTGCCAGCAGCTTAGATAAGGGGCCTCAGCCCCAGCATTTT. Amino acid sequence: CASSLDKGPQPQHF.

CDR3 protein: CASSEAGQGRDIQYF. CDR3 sequence (DNA): TGTGCCAGCAGTGAAGCGGGACAGGGTAGGGACATTCAGTACTTC. The J gene is TRBJ2-4, the V gene TRBV6-1; TRBD1 matches at 9 bases. The V and J ends lost 0 bases and 8 bases, in that order; junction bases with no gene match: 5. Germline CDR1 reads MNHNS; CDR2 reads SASEGT. CDR3 size: 15 residues.

V and J are TRBV9 and TRBJ1-4; D remains ambiguous. Germline values: CDR1 SGDLS, CDR2 YYNGEE. V lost 4 bases to trimming and J lost 7 bases, with 17 bases between them. This CDR3 spans 15 amino acids. CDR3: CASSPRGTVREKLFF. CDR3 sequence (DNA): TGTGCCAGCAGCCCCCGGGGAACGGTACGTGAAAAACTGTTTTTT.

The J gene is TRBJ2-2, the V gene TRBV5-1, with 10 bases matching TRBD2. V trimming: 1 base; J trimming: 1 base; junction bases outside the gene matches: 1. CDR3 length equals 16 residues. CDR1 and CDR2 (germline): SGHRS, YFSETQ. The CDR3 is CASSLTSGVNTGELFF. CDR3 coding DNA: TGCGCCAGCAGCTTGACTAGCGGGGTGAACACCGGGGAGCTGTTTTTT. The full variable domain, with the rest looked up from reference TRBV5-1 and TRBJ2-2, is KAGVTQTPRYLIKTRGQQVTLSCSPISGHRSVSWYQQTPGQGLQFLFEYFSETQRNKGNFPGRFSGRQFSNSRSEMNVSTLELGDSALYLCASSLTSGVNTGELFFGEGSRLTVL.

V is TRBV11-2 and J is TRBJ2-5, with 8 positions matching TRBD2. Germline assignment: CDR1 SGHAT and CDR2 FQNNGV. V lost 6 bases to trimming and J lost 5 bases; unmatched junction nucleotides: 8. This CDR3 is built from 14 residues. CDR3 bases: TGTGCCAGCAGACCGACCGTAGCGGGGGAGACCCAGTACTTC. This encodes CASRPTVAGETQYF.

V and J are TRBV19 and TRBJ1-2, with 10 bases that match TRBD1. The ends lost 6 bases at V and 4 bases at J; junction bases unmatched: 5. Germline-derived CDR1 and CDR2 are LNHDA and SQIVND (reference sequence). The CDR3 runs 14 residues. In DNA form, the CDR3 reads TGTGCCAGTAGCGACAGGGGGCTTACCTATGGCTACACCTTC. Its protein is CASSDRGLTYGYTF.

The gene calls are TRBV12-3 or TRBV12-4 and TRBJ1-5; perhaps TRBD1 as D (5 bases). With 6 bases removed from V and 5 bases from J, the gap between germline ends came to 11 bases. This CDR3 comprises 13 residues. The CDR3 bases are TGTGCCAGCAGGCTGGCGGGGGATCAGCCCCAGCATTTT. Translating gives CASRLAGDQPQHF.

This clone was seen a single time. The chain links TRBV2 to TRBJ2-3, with 7 bases that match TRBD2. V lost 9 bases to trimming and J lost 5 bases; unmatched junction nucleotides: 8. The V gene's germline CDR1 is SNHLY and CDR2 FYNNEI. The CDR3 runs to 13 residues. The CDR3 coding sequence is TGTGCCAGAGGGGCGGGAGTGGAAGATACGCAGTATTTT. It encodes CARGAGVEDTQYF. The full variable domain, its missing parts supplied by reference TRBV2 and TRBJ2-3, is EPEVTQTPSHQVTQMGQEVILRCVPISNHLYFYWYRQILGQKVEFLVSFYNNEISEKSEIFDDQFSVERPDGSNFTLKIRSTKLEDSAMYFCARGAGVEDTQYFGPGTRLTVL.

Details on this clone: One junction end disagrees with the germline gene, perhaps due to a read error. This sequence joins TRBV5-6 and TRBJ2-3; 16 bases align to TRBD2. The CDR3 consists of 13 residues. Per germline, CDR1 SGHDT and CDR2 YYEEEE. As DNA, the CDR3 is TGTGCCAGCAGCGTTACCGGGACTAGCGGGAGGGAGTTT. As protein: CASSVTGTSGREF. Complete variable domain (other parts from reference TRBV5-6 and TRBJ2-3): DAGVTQSPTHLIKTRGQQVTLRCSPKSGHDTVSWYQQALGQGPQFIFQYYEEEERQRGNFPDRFSGHQFPNYSSELNVNALLLGDSALYLCASSVTGTSGREFGPGTRLTVL.

The rearrangement uses TRBV18 and TRBJ1-1; tentative D call: TRBD1 (5 bases). Trimming shortened V by 2 bases and J by 7 bases, and 11 bases separated the two germline ends. CDR1 and CDR2 from the germline V gene are KGHSH and LQKENI. This CDR3 has 13 residues. The CDR3 DNA reads as TGTGCCAGCTCACCAACAGGATTCCATGAAGCTTTCTTT. It encodes CASSPTGFHEAFF.

The chain combines TRBV28 with TRBJ1-5; TRBD1 is a possible D gene (5 bases). Germline lookup yields CDR1 MDHEN and CDR2 SYDVKM. CDR3 length: 16 residues. Trimming took 9 bases from V and 0 from J, leaving 18 bases between them. Here the CDR3 reads CASLNRFPYSNQPQHF. In nucleotides, the CDR3 is TGTGCCAGTCTGAACAGGTTCCCCTATAGCAATCAGCCCCAGCATTTT.